This T cell receptor beta chain is from a study of relationships among human T cell subsets. The CDR3 is 15 residues long. Trimming removed 0 bases from V and 4 bases from J, with 13 bases in between. In germline, CDR1 is GTSNPN, CDR2 SVGIG (reference sequence). Semiquantitative ARM-PCR amplified T cell receptor alpha and beta CDR3 regions from mRNA. Exponential amplification used communal superprimers after tagged nested gene-specific primers in ARM-PCR. Each CDR3 protein gets one entry after TCRdb re-called the multiplex PCR reads with MiXCR. The sample has more than 4,500 distinct CDR3 sequences, nearly 80% seen once.

The sequenced sample consisted of total T cells sorted from blood. The chain recombines TRBV30 with TRBJ2-1; D possibly corresponds to TRBD1 (5 bases). This TCR came from a man aged 35-49 years in good health. DNA of the CDR3: TGTGCCTGGAGTGTAGGGCAGGGTCTTTACAATGAGCAGTTCTTC. Translation: CAWSVGQGLYNEQFF.